The 16 T cell receptor beta chains below come from one sample, sequenced in a study of blood T cell repertoires in COVID-19. Produced via immunoSEQ multiplex PCR; TCRdb's table is partial and in-frame only. The table lists fewer than 300,000 clones, approximately 77% of them singletons. Sequenced material: peripheral blood. The receptors originated from a woman aged 18-30 years with acute or convalescent COVID-19.

This clone was found once. J is TRBJ2-7 and V is TRBV7-9; no definite D call. The germline V gene has CDR1 SEHNR and CDR2 FQNEAQ (reference sequence). The CDR3 runs to 11 residues. The germline V and J ends were trimmed by 5 bases and 3 bases, with 5 bases remaining between them. CDR3 residues: CASSVNYEQYF. The CDR3 DNA reads TGTGCCAGCAGCGTAAACTACGAGCAGTACTTC.

The rearrangement uses TRBV10-3 and TRBJ2-7, with D maybe TRBD2 (6 bases). V was clipped by 3 bases and J by 0 bases, with 15 bases between them. This CDR3 is 16 amino acids long. Germline values: CDR1 ENHRY, CDR2 SYGVKD. CDR3 protein: CAISDYAGGNSYEQYF. Here the CDR3 DNA reads TGTGCCATCAGTGATTATGCCGGCGGGAACTCCTACGAGCAGTACTTC.

This rearrangement joins TRBV6-5 to TRBJ2-7; D may be TRBD2 (6 bases). V shed 8 bases and J shed 6 bases, with 23 bases lying between them. Germline-derived CDR1 and CDR2 are MNHEY and SVGAGI. The CDR3 is 15 residues long. CDR3 residues: CASSAPPSAIGEQYF. The CDR3 coding sequence is TGTGCCAGCTCCGCCCCACCTAGCGCCATAGGCGAGCAGTACTTC.

J is TRBJ2-7 and V is TRBV29-1, with D perhaps TRBD1 (6 bases). V lost 0 bases and J lost 4, with 22 bases in between. The germline gives CDR1 SQVTM, CDR2 ANQGSEA. CDR3 size: 17 residues. The CDR3 protein is CSVEDPTAGTRDYEQYF. CDR3 sequence (DNA): TGCAGCGTTGAAGATCCGACTGCCGGGACACGGGATTACGAGCAGTACTTC.

The chain carries TRBV6-2 or TRBV6-3 and TRBJ1-2, with a weak D call TRBD1 (5 bases). This CDR3 spans 13 amino acids. The V end lost 5 bases, the J end lost 4 bases, and 11 bases lay between the germline ends. In germline, CDR1 is MNHEY, CDR2 SVGEGT. The DNA for the CDR3 is TGTGCCAGCAGTCCACTGACAGCCTATGGCTACACCTTC. Amino acid sequence: CASSPLTAYGYTF.

V usage is TRBV27 and J usage is TRBJ2-3; TRBD2 might be the D (6 bases). This CDR3 is 18 amino acids long. CDR1 MNHEY and CDR2 SMNVEV come from the germline V gene (reference sequence). The V end was cut by 5 bases, the J end by 0 bases, with 21 bases between. Written as DNA, the CDR3 is TGTGCCAGCAGTATCCTCCCGGGGCGGGGTGAAAGCACAGATACGCAGTATTTT. Translation gives CASSILPGRGESTDTQYF.

V gene TRBV21-1 combines with J gene TRBJ2-7; the table assigns TRBD1, which was not confirmed against the DNA. TRBV21-1 is noted as a pseudogene. This CDR3 spans 15 amino acids. The CDR3 DNA follows: TGTGCCAGCAGCAATAAGGACAGGCTAGTCTACGAGCAGTACTTC. Translating gives CASSNKDRLVYEQYF.

The chain carries TRBV4-3 and TRBJ1-2; weak D call: TRBD1 (6 bases). This CDR3 has 15 residues. Trimming stripped 1 base from V and 2 bases from J, with 11 bases between. Germline lookup yields CDR1 LGHNA and CDR2 YSLEER. As DNA, the CDR3 is TGCGCCAGCAGCCAAGGGACAGAGTTAAACTATGGCTACACCTTC. Translated, it gives CASSQGTELNYGYTF.

The V call is TRBV3-1 (or the pseudogene TRBV3-2), the J call TRBJ2-5, with 13 bases matching TRBD2. Trimming cost V 4 bases and J 5 bases; bases outside gene matches: 10. CDR3 length: 17 residues. Germline CDR1 is LGHDT and CDR2 is YNNKEL (reference sequence). The CDR3 DNA reads TGTGCCAGCAGCCCCCGGACTGGGACTAGCGGGATGGAGACCCAGTACTTC. This gives the protein CASSPRTGTSGMETQYF.

CDR3 residues: CASSFLLGGEQYF. The CDR3 region has the DNA TGTGCCAGCAGCTTTTTACTAGGTGGGGAGCAGTACTTC. The chain links TRBV11-2 to TRBJ2-7; D perhaps matches TRBD2 (5 bases). Germline V gene lookup returns CDR1 SGHAT and CDR2 FQNNGV. With 3 bases removed from V and 7 bases from J, the gap between germline ends came to 13 bases. The CDR3 extends over 13 amino acids.

J is TRBJ1-6 and V is TRBV2, with TRBD1 matching 8 bases. Looked up from germline, CDR1 is SNHLY and CDR2 is FYNNEI. The CDR3 has 13 residues. J lost 7 bases, V lost 8 bases, and 4 bases had no gene match. CDR3 residues: CASLTGVNSPLHF. The CDR3 coding sequence is TGTGCCAGCCTGACAGGGGTAAATTCACCCCTCCACTTT.

The chain employs TRBV10-2 and TRBJ2-1; TRBD2 agrees at 8 bases. In germline, CDR1 is WSHSY, CDR2 SAAADI. This CDR3 has 17 amino acids. Unmatched junction bases numbered 7, after V lost 0 bases and J lost 3 bases. The CDR3 bases are TGCGCCAGCAGTGAGTCGAGCCCTAGCGGGTACTACAATGAGCAGTTCTTC. The encoded protein is CASSESSPSGYYNEQFF.

This clone was seen many times. J is TRBJ2-1 and V is TRBV4-3; D is unresolved. This CDR3 region has 17 residues. Germline CDR1 reads LGHNA; CDR2 reads YSLEER. The V and J ends lost 4 bases and 3 bases respectively, with 19 bases between them. For the CDR3, the DNA is TGCGCCAGCAGCCTAACACACACGATTCCCCTCTACAATGAGCAGTTCTTC. Its protein product is CASSLTHTIPLYNEQFF.

The chain carries TRBV5-5 and TRBJ1-2; 7 nucleotides line up with TRBD1. Per germline, CDR1 SGHKS and CDR2 YYEKEE (reference sequence). Trimming at V came to 4 bases and at J to 3 bases, leaving 9 bases not matched to a gene. This CDR3 has 15 residues. Written as DNA, the CDR3 is TGTGCCAGCAGCCCTCGCGGACAGGCTGACTATGGCTACACCTTC. Its protein product is CASSPRGQADYGYTF. The whole variable domain, filled in from reference TRBV5-5 and TRBJ1-2, reads DAGVTQSPTHLIKTRGQQVTLRCSPISGHKSVSWYQQVLGQGPQFIFQYYEKEERGRGNFPDRFSARQFPNYSSELNVNALLLGDSALYLCASSPRGQADYGYTFGSGTRLTVV.

This rearrangement joins TRBV5-1 to TRBJ2-5; the D gene is possibly TRBD1 (6 bases). The CDR3 totals 15 residues. Germline V gives CDR1 SGHRS, CDR2 YFSETQ. V was cut by 3 bases and J by 5 bases, with 17 bases left in between. The CDR3 loop reads CASSSHTGYEETQYF. The DNA for the CDR3 is TGCGCCAGCAGCTCCCATACAGGGTACGAGGAGACCCAGTACTTC.

V and J are TRBV4-3 and TRBJ2-5, with D possibly matching TRBD2 (6 bases). Germline V lookup: CDR1 LGHNA, CDR2 YSLEER. Trimming left V 4 bases short and J 1 base short, with 31 bases between. The CDR3 is 21 amino acids. The chain's CDR3 is CASSPLRGTVGGMGPQETQYF. Written as DNA, the CDR3 is TGCGCCAGCAGCCCGCTCCGAGGGACCGTGGGGGGAATGGGCCCCCAAGAGACCCAGTACTTC.